This T cell receptor (beta chain) comes out of a study of T cells in Graves' hyperthyroidism and ophthalmopathy. CDR3 length equals 15 residues. The V and J ends lost 4 bases and 7 bases respectively, with 16 bases between them. Germline-derived CDR1 and CDR2 are MGHRA and YSYEKL. From RNA transcripts, TCR beta CDR3 regions were amplified. HTBI primers were used for first-round RT-PCR of the TCR CDR3. TCRdb itself ran the multiplex PCR reads through MiXCR, one entry per CDR3 protein. The sample shows about 640,000 distinct CDR3 sequences, about 20% of them seen only once. On this clonotype: Its antigen is unidentified.

General study points: A model of 13 V-J features distinguished ophthalmopathy from stable hyperthyroidism. Most expanded thyroid clonotypes above 0.001 also appeared in blood.

The chain is built from TRBV4-1 and TRBJ1-4; possible D gene TRBD1, 6 bases. Source material: blood. The TCR was taken from a man between 25 and 39 years old with Graves' ophthalmopathy. The CDR3 bases are TGCGCCAGCAGCCCCTCGACAGGATCAGCTGAAAAACTGTTTTTT. Protein: CASSPSTGSAEKLFF.